The subject of this entry is one TCR beta chain. Its antigen remains unknown. V lost 0 bases and J lost 2; bases outside the gene matches: 9. The CDR3 runs 17 residues. Germline V gene lookup returns CDR1 SGHRS and CDR2 YFSETQ. Produced via immunoSEQ multiplex PCR; TCRdb's table is partial and in-frame only. The data hold roughly 2.4 million clones, with around 95% observed a single time. This sample is part of a study of shared clonotypes between healthy human individuals. Study conclusions and caveats: Roughly 5% was the fraction of naive CD4 clonotypes found shared across several donors.

The sequence was collected from a man between 18 and 35 years old in good health. The sample comprised naive CD4+ T cells sorted from blood. As for subset: CD45RA+ positively selected. V gene TRBV5-1 combines with J gene TRBJ2-3; 7 bases agree with TRBD1. The CDR3 is CASSLVGQAPVTDTQYF. The CDR3 DNA reads TGCGCCAGCAGCTTGGTCGGACAGGCACCGGTCACAGATACGCAGTATTTT.